The 29 T cell receptor beta chains given below trace back to one sample, sequenced in a study of T cells in Graves' hyperthyroidism and ophthalmopathy. TCR beta CDR3 regions were amplified from RNA. With the HTBI primer set, the TCR CDR3 went through a first round of RT-PCR. TCRdb used MiXCR to reprocess the multiplex PCR reads, holding one entry per CDR3 protein. Here the sample spans some 510,000 distinct CDR3 sequences, less than 25% being singletons. The sample comprised blood. Every receptor here comes from a man aged 18 to 35 with Graves' hyperthyroidism.

The chain recombines TRBV29-1 with TRBJ1-1; D perhaps matches TRBD1 (5 bases). Trimming stripped 2 bases from V and 5 bases from J, with 12 bases between. Germline lookup yields CDR1 SQVTM and CDR2 ANQGSEA. The CDR3 consists of 13 residues. The CDR3 reads CSVEFEGWTEAFF. CDR3 nucleotide sequence: TGCAGCGTTGAATTTGAGGGGTGGACTGAAGCTTTCTTT.

This clonotype was seen repeatedly, ten times or more. The gene calls are TRBV12-3 or TRBV12-4 and TRBJ2-7; no definite D call. This CDR3 has 12 amino acids. Trimming cost V 8 bases and J 5 bases, with 13 bases left between them. CDR3 nucleotides: TGTGCCAGCGGGGAAGGGATCGACGAGCAGTACTTC. As protein: CASGEGIDEQYF.

On this clonotype: One junction end does not reproduce the germline sequence, and a read error may be involved. V usage is TRBV10-2 and J usage is TRBJ2-3; D is ambiguous. The CDR3 spans 15 residues. The V gene's germline CDR1 is WSHSY and CDR2 SAAADI. CDR3 sequence (DNA): TGTGTCTGCCGCGAGGTGGTACTTAACACAGATACGCAGTATTTT. Translation gives CVCREVVLNTDTQYF.

This clonotype was found once. With a much larger clone just one base away, this may be a read error. The chain carries TRBV12-3 or TRBV12-4 and TRBJ1-1, with a weak D call TRBD1 (5 bases). Trimming removed 10 bases at V and 4 bases at J, with 16 bases between. CDR3 size: 13 residues. The CDR3 reads CANTLGGSTEAFF. CDR3 nucleotides: TGTGCCAACACCTTGGGGGGAAGCACTGAAGCTTTCTTT.

Comment on this clonotype: The germline gene is not matched at one end of the junction; a read error may be the cause. The chain employs TRBV19 and TRBJ1-1; no clear D gene. Germline V gene data show CDR1 as LNHDA and CDR2 as SQIVND (reference sequence). The CDR3 runs to 12 residues. The CDR3 protein is CASSVGNTEACF. In DNA form, the CDR3 reads TGTGCCAGTAGCGTTGGAAACACTGAAGCTTGCTTT.

This clonotype was counted ten times or more. V usage is TRBV6-1 and J usage is TRBJ2-5; D tentatively fits TRBD1 or TRBD2 (5 bases each). With 2 bases removed from V and 5 bases from J, the gap between germline ends came to 15 bases. CDR1 is MNHNS and CDR2 is SASEGT in the germline V gene. The CDR3 consists of 15 residues. The CDR3, as DNA: TGTGCCAGCAGTGAAATAGGGGCCCCGGGGGAGACCCAGTACTTC. Protein sequence: CASSEIGAPGETQYF.

The rearrangement links TRBV7-2 to TRBJ2-3; D is perhaps TRBD1 or TRBD2 (5 bases each). V was shortened by 2 bases and J by 4 bases, with 19 bases between the two germline ends. The CDR3 sequence is 17 residues long. Germline-derived CDR1 and CDR2 are SGHTA and FQGNSA. CDR3 DNA sequence: TGTGCCAGCAGCTTACACCCAACGGGGCAGGTCGCAGATACGCAGTATTTT. Its protein is CASSLHPTGQVADTQYF.

This sequence joins TRBV9 and TRBJ2-2; 12 bases line up with TRBD1. This CDR3 has 16 residues. J was trimmed by 6 bases and V by 3 bases; bases with no gene match: 6. Germline V gives CDR1 SGDLS, CDR2 YYNGEE. The CDR3 nucleotides read TGTGCCAGCAGCGCCTGGGACAGGGGGCGCCCCGGGGAGCTGTTTTTT. Translation gives CASSAWDRGRPGELFF.

Only a few counts were recorded for this clonotype. This is likely a read error, given that the CDR3 carries no conserved phenylalanine or tryptophan at its end. The CDR3 region is CAWSLLGDSVPEQYS. The CDR3 DNA follows: TGTGCCTGGAGCCTACTAGGGGACAGCGTTCCCGAGCAGTACTCC. The J gene is TRBJ2-7, the V gene TRBV30; 7 bases map to TRBD1. The J segment lost 6 bases and the V segment lost 3 bases, leaving 14 bases of the junction unmatched. The germline gives CDR1 GTSNPN, CDR2 SVGIG (reference sequence). This CDR3 contains 15 residues.

A remark on this clonotype: A much larger clonotype is one base distant, so this may be a read error. In this CDR3 the conserved last residue, phenylalanine or tryptophan, is missing, so a read error is likely. The V gene is TRBV11-2, the J gene TRBJ2-7, with unresolved D. This CDR3 is 13 amino acids long. V lost 1 base and J lost 3, with 7 bases in between. Germline V gives CDR1 SGHAT, CDR2 FQNNGV. CDR3 DNA: TGTGCCAGCAGCTTAGCTCCCCACTACGAGCAGTACTAC. Translating it yields CASSLAPHYEQYY.

This clonotype was picked up many times. The chain couples TRBV6-5 to TRBJ2-5; D is unresolved. V was cut by 1 base and J by 5 bases, with 5 bases left in between. This CDR3 has 12 amino acids. CDR1 is MNHEY and CDR2 is SVGAGI in the germline V gene. The CDR3 nucleotides are TGTGCCAGCAGTTACTTTGGCGAGACCCAGTACTTC. Translation gives CASSYFGETQYF.

This clonotype was recorded at least ten times. The chain employs TRBV5-1 and TRBJ1-2; D perhaps matches TRBD1 (5 bases). Germline V gene data show CDR1 as SGHRS and CDR2 as YFSETQ. This CDR3 has 13 amino acids. V lost 5 bases and J 3 bases, leaving 11 bases between the germline ends. The CDR3 DNA follows: TGCGCCAGCAGTCGGGGACTTTACTATGGCTACACCTTC. It codes for CASSRGLYYGYTF.

There are a few counts of this clonotype. J is TRBJ2-7 and V is TRBV11-2; D call uncertain. This CDR3 spans 12 amino acids. V lost 0 bases and J 12 bases, leaving 12 bases between the germline ends. Germline CDR1 is SGHAT and CDR2 is FQNNGV. Here the CDR3 reads CASSLDVTWLYF. CDR3 nucleotides: TGTGCCAGCAGCTTAGATGTGACCTGGCTGTACTTC.

The rearrangement joins TRBV29-1 to TRBJ2-7, with TRBD1 as a possible D gene (6 bases). With 5 bases removed from V and 3 bases from J, the gap between germline ends came to 8 bases. The CDR3 consists of 11 residues. The germline gives CDR1 SQVTM, CDR2 ANQGSEA. CDR3 nucleotides: TGCAGCGTTAGGACAGTCTACGAGCAGTACTTC. Translating gives CSVRTVYEQYF.

Many counts were recorded for this clonotype. The V and J genes are TRBV12-3 or TRBV12-4 and TRBJ1-2; a possible D gene is TRBD1 (6 bases). This CDR3 is 15 amino acids long. Trimming left V 3 bases short and J 4 bases short, with 15 bases between. CDR3 protein: CASSFESGARYGYTF. The DNA of the CDR3 is TGTGCCAGCAGTTTTGAATCGGGGGCGCGCTATGGCTACACCTTC.

This clonotype was observed many times. The chain is built from TRBV6-1 and TRBJ1-5; 9 nucleotides agree with TRBD1. This CDR3 has 14 amino acids. With V trimmed by 7 bases and J by 6 bases, 7 bases remained unmatched. The germline CDR1 and CDR2 sequences are MNHNS and SASEGT. CDR3: CASTYGQGIQPQHF. CDR3 coding DNA: TGTGCCAGCACCTACGGACAGGGGATTCAGCCCCAGCATTTT.

In its sample, this clonotype was seen many times. J is TRBJ1-1 and V is TRBV27; unclear D gene. Germline lookup yields CDR1 MNHEY and CDR2 SMNVEV (reference sequence). The CDR3 totals 16 residues. Trimming stripped 2 bases from V and 0 bases from J, with 13 bases between. CDR3 in amino acids: CASSLKGIGLNTEAFF. CDR3 nucleotide sequence: TGTGCCAGCAGTTTAAAAGGGATAGGGCTGAACACTGAAGCTTTCTTT.

This clonotype occurred a few times. The rearrangement links TRBV30 to TRBJ1-1; D unclear. Germline-derived CDR1 and CDR2 are GTSNPN and SVGIG (reference sequence). This CDR3 has 13 amino acids. V shed 2 bases and J shed 4 bases, with 11 bases lying between them. CDR3: CAWSFQMGTEAFF. The CDR3 nucleotides read TGTGCCTGGAGTTTTCAAATGGGCACTGAAGCTTTCTTT.

With regard to this clonotype: This may come from a read error, since a much larger clone is one base off. The rearrangement links TRBV28 to TRBJ2-6; 7 bases map to TRBD1. Germline loops: CDR1 MDHEN, CDR2 SYDVKM. J lost 1 base, V lost 5 bases, and 2 bases had no gene match. The CDR3 loop spans 15 amino acids. The CDR3 loop reads CASSRTGSGANVLTF. For the CDR3, the DNA is TGTGCCAGCAGTAGGACAGGTTCTGGGGCCAACGTCCTGACTTTC.

The table lists this clonotype with many counts. The chain employs TRBV28 and TRBJ2-3; D perhaps matches TRBD2 (6 bases). The CDR3 covers 16 residues. The V gene lost 4 bases and the J gene lost 5 bases, with 19 bases spanning the gap. The germline V gene encodes CDR1 MDHEN and CDR2 SYDVKM. The CDR3 DNA reads TGTGCCAGCAGTTCCCGGGGGAGCGGCCTGCGAGATACGCAGTATTTT. This sequence encodes CASSSRGSGLRDTQYF.

This clonotype has a count of ten or more. The V gene is TRBV27, the J gene TRBJ2-7; 7 bases align to TRBD1. Per germline, CDR1 MNHEY and CDR2 SMNVEV (reference sequence). The CDR3 loop spans 16 amino acids. The ends lost 0 bases at V and 3 bases at J; junction bases unmatched: 8. Written as DNA, the CDR3 is TGTGCCAGCAGTTTATCCGGACAGGTCGTTATCTACGAGCAGTACTTC. Its protein product is CASSLSGQVVIYEQYF.

The table lists this clonotype with a few counts. This chain joins TRBV6-1 and TRBJ1-1; 10 bases line up with TRBD1. This CDR3 spans 13 amino acids. V shed 7 bases and J 10 bases; nucleotides not matched to a gene: 9. Germline V gene data show CDR1 as MNHNS and CDR2 as SASEGT. DNA for the CDR3: TGTGCCAGCAATCCGACAGGGGGCCAGGCAGCTTTCTTT. Translation gives CASNPTGGQAAFF.

This clonotype was observed at least ten times. One base away lies a much larger clone, so this may be a sequencing read error. V gene TRBV6-5 combines with J gene TRBJ1-1; 9 positions agree with TRBD1. Germline V gene data show CDR1 as MNHEY and CDR2 as SVGAGI. CDR3 size: 16 residues. With V trimmed by 5 bases and J by 4 bases, 11 bases remained unmatched. The CDR3 DNA is TGTGCCAGCAGTCACAAATACAGGGGGCTGAGCACTGAAGCTTTCTTT. It yields the protein CASSHKYRGLSTEAFF.

As to this clonotype: With a much larger clone just one base away, this may be a read error. The chain uses TRBV9 and TRBJ1-1; D perhaps matches TRBD1 (5 bases). V lost 3 bases and J 7 bases, leaving 13 bases between the germline ends. Per the germline V gene, CDR1 is SGDLS and CDR2 is YYNGEE. The CDR3 runs to 13 residues. CDR3 bases: TGTGCCAGCAGCGGGAGCGACAGTTATGAAGCTTTCTTT. Its protein product is CASSGSDSYEAFF.

The sample holds many counts of this clonotype. This chain uses TRBV12-3 or TRBV12-4 with TRBJ2-5; D assignment may be TRBD1 or TRBD2 (5 bases each). The CDR3 sequence is 15 residues long. Trimming took off 3 bases at V and 2 bases at J, with 13 bases between the two ends. CDR3 protein: CASSFNGARQETQYF. CDR3 nucleotide sequence: TGTGCCAGCAGTTTTAACGGGGCGAGACAAGAGACCCAGTACTTC.

This clonotype was detected ten times or more. The V call is TRBV19, the J call TRBJ2-2; D uncertain. V was clipped by 7 bases and J by 4 bases, with 10 bases between them. Germline CDR1 LNHDA, CDR2 SQIVND (reference sequence). The CDR3 runs to 13 residues. In DNA form, the CDR3 reads TGTGCCAGTACCCTAGAAGGCACCGGGGAGCTGTTTTTT. Protein product: CASTLEGTGELFF.

There are a few counts of this clonotype. This chain connects TRBV19 to TRBJ1-1; D call uncertain. CDR1 is LNHDA and CDR2 is SQIVND in the germline V gene (reference sequence). The CDR3 covers 13 residues. V was shortened by 1 base and J by 4 bases, with 7 bases between the two germline ends. CDR3 region: CASSIGVGTEAFF. In nucleotides, the CDR3 is TGTGCCAGTAGTATAGGGGTGGGCACTGAAGCTTTCTTT.

This clonotype came up a few times. The CDR3 sequence is CASSLRPDLSYEQYF. DNA of the CDR3: TGTGCCAGCAGTTTAAGGCCCGATCTATCCTACGAGCAGTACTTC. V gene TRBV27 combines with J gene TRBJ2-7; D gene ambiguous. The CDR3 consists of 15 residues. V was pared by 2 bases and J by 1 base, with 12 bases between. Germline-derived CDR1 and CDR2 are MNHEY and SMNVEV (reference sequence).

The chain combines TRBV4-1 with TRBJ1-1; 7 bases map to TRBD1. This CDR3 comprises 15 residues. V trimming: 4 bases; J trimming: 5 bases; junction bases outside the gene matches: 10. Germline lookup yields CDR1 MGHRA and CDR2 YSYEKL. DNA for the CDR3: TGCGCCAGCAGCCCAGGTGAGGGGGCGAGGACTGAAGCTTTCTTT. As protein: CASSPGEGARTEAFF.